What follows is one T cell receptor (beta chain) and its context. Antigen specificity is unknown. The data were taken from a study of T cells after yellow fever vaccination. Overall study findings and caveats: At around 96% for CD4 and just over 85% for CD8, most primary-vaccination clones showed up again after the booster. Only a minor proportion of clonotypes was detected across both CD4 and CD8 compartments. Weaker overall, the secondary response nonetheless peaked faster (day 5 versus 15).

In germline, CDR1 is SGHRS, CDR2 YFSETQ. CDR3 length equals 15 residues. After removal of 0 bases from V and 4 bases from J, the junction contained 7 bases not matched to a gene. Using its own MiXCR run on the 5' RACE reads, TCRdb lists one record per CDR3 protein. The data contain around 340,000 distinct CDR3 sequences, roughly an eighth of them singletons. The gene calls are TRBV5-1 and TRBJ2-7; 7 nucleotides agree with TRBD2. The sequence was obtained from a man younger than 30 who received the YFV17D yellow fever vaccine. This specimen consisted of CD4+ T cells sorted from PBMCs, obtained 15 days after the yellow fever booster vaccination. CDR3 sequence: CASSLDFQGLYEQYF. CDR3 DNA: TGCGCCAGCAGCTTGGATTTTCAGGGACTATACGAGCAGTACTTC. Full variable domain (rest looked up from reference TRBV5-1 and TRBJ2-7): KAGVTQTPRYLIKTRGQQVTLSCSPISGHRSVSWYQQTPGQGLQFLFEYFSETQRNKGNFPGRFSGRQFSNSRSEMNVSTLELGDSALYLCASSLDFQGLYEQYFGPGTRLTVT.